The present TCR beta chain was sequenced within a study of T cells in Graves' hyperthyroidism and ophthalmopathy. This clonotype was counted at least ten times. Its antigen is still unknown. Regarding the study as a whole: Stable hyperthyroidism was told apart from ophthalmopathy by a model built on 13 V-J features.

Stable disease denoted Graves' hyperthyroidism without ophthalmopathy progression within 18 months. Researchers amplified the TCR beta CDR3 regions from RNA transcripts. TCR CDR3 regions were first amplified by RT-PCR with HTBI primers. TCRdb redid the calling of the multiplex PCR reads with MiXCR, one entry per CDR3 protein. Altogether roughly 510,000 distinct CDR3 sequences are present, about 20% being singletons, with the ten largest covering 26%. Trimming stripped 2 bases from V and 1 base from J, with 11 bases between. This CDR3 has 15 amino acids. The chain uses TRBV12-3 or TRBV12-4 and TRBJ1-1; no clear D gene. The sequence was collected from a young man with Graves' hyperthyroidism. Source material: blood. The DNA for the CDR3 is TGTGCCAGCAGTTTATACGGGGAATCGAACACTGAAGCTTTCTTT. It codes for CASSLYGESNTEAFF.